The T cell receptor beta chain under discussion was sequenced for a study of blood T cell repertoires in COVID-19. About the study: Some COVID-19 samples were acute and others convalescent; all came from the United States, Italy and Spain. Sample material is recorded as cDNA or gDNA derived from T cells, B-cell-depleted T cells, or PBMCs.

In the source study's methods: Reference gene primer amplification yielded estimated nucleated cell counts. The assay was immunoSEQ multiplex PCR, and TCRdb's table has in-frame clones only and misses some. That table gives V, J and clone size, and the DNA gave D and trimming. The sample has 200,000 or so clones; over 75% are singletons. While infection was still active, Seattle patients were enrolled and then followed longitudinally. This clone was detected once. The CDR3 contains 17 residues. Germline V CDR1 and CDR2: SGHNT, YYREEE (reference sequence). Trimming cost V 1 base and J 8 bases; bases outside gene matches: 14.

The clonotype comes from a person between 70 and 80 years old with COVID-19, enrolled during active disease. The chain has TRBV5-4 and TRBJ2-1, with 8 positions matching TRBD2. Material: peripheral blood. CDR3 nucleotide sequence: TGTGCCAGCAGCTTGAGGATATCGGGGGGGCCTTCAGATGAGCAGTTCTTC. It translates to CASSLRISGGPSDEQFF.